One sample yielded the 26 T cell receptor beta chains listed below, sequenced in a study of monozygotic twins with inflammatory bowel disease. TCRdb reprocessed the 5' RACE reads and stores each CDR3 protein as one record, lacking DNA. The sample has a few hundred thousand distinct CDR3 sequences. Sequencing used blood. The source of these receptors is a human donor with ulcerative colitis or Crohn's disease, or a healthy co-twin of an affected twin (not recorded which).

J is TRBJ1-3 and V is TRBV7-9; with no DNA, the TCRdb D assignment of TRBD1 cannot be verified. Per germline, CDR1 SEHNR and CDR2 FQNEAQ (reference sequence). CDR3 length: 13 amino acids. This CDR3 is CSTGDPSGNTIYF.

The chain combines TRBV5-1 with TRBJ2-3; the D gene TCRdb calls, TRBD1, cannot be checked with no DNA. The CDR3 runs 15 residues. Germline CDR1 SGHRS, CDR2 YFSETQ. The CDR3 sequence is CASSLLPGNIDTQYF.

J is TRBJ2-7 and V is TRBV18; absent DNA, TCRdb's TRBD1 call cannot be checked. Germline V CDR1 and CDR2: KGHSH, LQKENI. The CDR3 runs to 14 residues. CDR3: CASSPGQGKYEQYF.

The J gene is TRBJ2-1, the V gene TRBV6-1; as DNA is missing, the TRBD1 call by TCRdb cannot be tested. Germline lookup yields CDR1 MNHNS and CDR2 SASEGT. The CDR3 has 16 amino acids. CDR3 sequence: CASSRYSGDSYNEQFF.

J is TRBJ1-1 and V is TRBV12-3 or TRBV12-4. The CDR3 spans 11 residues. CDR3 residues: CASSFRVEAFF.

The chain couples TRBV27 to TRBJ1-6; TCRdb's D call of TRBD1 is untestable without DNA. The CDR3 spans 16 residues. Germline values: CDR1 MNHEY, CDR2 SMNVEV (reference sequence). The CDR3 loop is CASSLSGELYNSPLHF.

The chain has TRBV4-3 and TRBJ2-1; absent DNA, TCRdb's TRBD2 call cannot be checked. The germline CDR1 and CDR2 sequences are LGHNA and YSLEER. CDR3 length: 15 amino acids. CDR3 sequence reads: CASSQDSGWSNEQFF.

The CDR3 loop is CASSSPQGETRGEKLFF. The chain couples TRBV7-9 to TRBJ1-4; TCRdb picks TRBD1, but there is no DNA to check that call. Germline CDR1 SEHNR, CDR2 FQNEAQ (reference sequence). The CDR3 covers 17 residues.

V gene TRBV6-2 or TRBV6-3 combines with J gene TRBJ2-1; TCRdb's assignment of TRBD1 cannot be checked, as there is no DNA. CDR1 is MNHEY, CDR2 SVGEGT, per germline. The CDR3 runs 16 residues. The CDR3 sequence is CASSTDRASSYNEQFF.

The chain is built from TRBV7-2 and TRBJ2-7; TCRdb's D call, TRBD2, is unchecked because there is no DNA. The V gene's germline CDR1 is SGHTA and CDR2 FQGNSA. This CDR3 has 16 amino acids. CDR3 in amino acids: CATGSSRNKDTYEQYF.

The CDR3 loop is CATRVGANTGELFF. The rearrangement joins TRBV24-1 to TRBJ2-2. CDR3 length: 14 residues. CDR1 KGHDR and CDR2 SFDVKD come from the germline V gene.

This chain uses TRBV18 with TRBJ2-3; TCRdb calls TRBD2, which cannot be checked without DNA. This CDR3 spans 17 amino acids. Germline lookup yields CDR1 KGHSH and CDR2 LQKENI. CDR3 loop: CASSPSLSGGAKDTQYF. Using reference TRBV18 and TRBJ2-3 for the parts outside the CDR3, the full variable domain is NAGVMQNPRHLVRRRGQEARLRCSPMKGHSHVYWYRQLPEEGLKFMVYLQKENIIDESGMPKERFSAEFPKEGPSILRIQQVVRGDSAAYFCASSPSLSGGAKDTQYFGPGTRLTVL.

The chain couples TRBV6-1 to TRBJ1-6; TCRdb designates TRBD1, a call that cannot be tested without DNA. Looked up from germline, CDR1 is MNHNS and CDR2 is SASEGT. CDR3 size: 14 residues. CDR3: CASSPGLSDSPLHF.

The chain has TRBV7-2 and TRBJ1-3; TCRdb calls TRBD1, which cannot be checked without DNA. The CDR3 runs 14 residues. Looked up from germline, CDR1 is SGHTA and CDR2 is FQGNSA. The CDR3 reads CASSSQGLRNTIYF.

The CDR3 loop reads CASSLRSGQPQHF. The V call is TRBV7-3, the J call TRBJ1-5. From germline, CDR1 is SGHTA and CDR2 FQGTGA. This CDR3 spans 13 amino acids.

This chain uses TRBV3-1 with TRBJ2-4; without DNA, the TCRdb call of TRBD1 cannot be checked. Germline V gives CDR1 LGHDT, CDR2 YNNKEL (reference sequence). This CDR3 contains 15 residues. This CDR3 is CASSQDPGGADIQYF.

The chain links TRBV2 to TRBJ1-5; TCRdb selects TRBD1, and the lack of DNA leaves this call unchecked. The CDR3 is 15 residues long. Per the germline V gene, CDR1 is SNHLY and CDR2 is FYNNEI. This CDR3 is CASSYRDRAYQPQHF.

The chain recombines TRBV12-3 or TRBV12-4 with TRBJ2-7. CDR3 size: 13 residues. This CDR3 is CASSATDVYEQYF.

J is TRBJ2-7 and V is TRBV20-1; TCRdb gives TRBD2 as the D gene, but with no DNA this cannot be confirmed. CDR1 DFQATT and CDR2 SNEGSKA come from the germline V gene (reference sequence). The CDR3 runs to 14 residues. The CDR3 reads CSARAGGGYYEQYF.

The chain recombines TRBV5-1 with TRBJ2-1; TCRdb gives TRBD1 as the D gene, but with no DNA this cannot be confirmed. Germline loops: CDR1 SGHRS, CDR2 YFSETQ. The CDR3 is 19 residues long. CDR3 region: CASSSPLLYDRGGYNEQFF.

J is TRBJ1-2 and V is TRBV18; TCRdb proposes TRBD1, but this gene call is untestable without DNA. Germline CDR1 reads KGHSH; CDR2 reads LQKENI. The CDR3 is 16 residues long. CDR3 loop: CASSPAGTAGPYGYTF.

The genes are TRBV10-3 and TRBJ1-2. Germline V CDR1 and CDR2: ENHRY, SYGVKD. This CDR3 is 13 amino acids long. CDR3 residues: CAITAGTNYGYTF.

V and J are TRBV6-2 or TRBV6-3 and TRBJ1-1; TCRdb's D call of TRBD1 is untestable without DNA. The CDR3 runs 16 residues. The germline CDR1 and CDR2 sequences are MNHEY and SVGEGT. The CDR3 loop is CASSYAYRDRMAEAFF.

This chain links TRBV30 with TRBJ1-4. This CDR3 has 14 residues. Germline V gives CDR1 GTSNPN, CDR2 SVGIG (reference sequence). CDR3 protein: CAWALRTNNEKLFF. The variable domain in full, with the rest retrieved from reference TRBV30 and TRBJ1-4, is SQTIHQWPATLVQPVGSPLSLECTVEGTSNPNLYWYRQAAGRGLQLLFYSVGIGQISSEVPQNLSASRPQDRQFILSSKKLLLSDSGFYLCAWALRTNNEKLFFGSGTQLSVL.

The genes are TRBV6-5 and TRBJ1-1; TCRdb's D call of TRBD1 is untestable without DNA. CDR3 length equals 15 residues. Germline CDR1 and CDR2: MNHEY and SVGAGI. CDR3 amino acids: CASSSTGGADTEAFF.

The gene calls are TRBV7-2 and TRBJ2-3. The CDR3 totals 14 residues. Germline V gene data show CDR1 as SGHTA and CDR2 as FQGNSA. CDR3 region: CASSLAQGKDTQYF.